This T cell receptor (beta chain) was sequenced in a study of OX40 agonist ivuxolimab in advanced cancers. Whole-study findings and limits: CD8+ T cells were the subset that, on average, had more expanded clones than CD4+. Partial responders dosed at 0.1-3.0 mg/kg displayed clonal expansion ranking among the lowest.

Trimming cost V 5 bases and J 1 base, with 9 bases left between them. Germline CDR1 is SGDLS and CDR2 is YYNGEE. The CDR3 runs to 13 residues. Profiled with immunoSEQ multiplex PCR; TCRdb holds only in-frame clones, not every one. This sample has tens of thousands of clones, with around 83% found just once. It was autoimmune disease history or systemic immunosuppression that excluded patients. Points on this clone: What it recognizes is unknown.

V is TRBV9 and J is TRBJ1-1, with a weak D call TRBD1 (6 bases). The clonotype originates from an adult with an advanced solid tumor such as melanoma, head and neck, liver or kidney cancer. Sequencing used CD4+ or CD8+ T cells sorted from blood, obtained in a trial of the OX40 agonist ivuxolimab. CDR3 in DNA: TGTGCCAGCAGTGACAGGCAGAACACTGAAGCTTTCTTT. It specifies CASSDRQNTEAFF.